The T cell receptor beta chain under discussion was sequenced for a study of blood T cells in healthy people across ages. Study results and limitations: Researchers report that TCR beta diversity correlated strongly with naive T cell percentage. Nothing was known about donor CMV status, and this possibly confounded expanded clonotype changes.

Peripheral blood samples of roughly 9.8 milliliters were drawn from each donor. Isolation yielded PBMCs, at least 7 million per sample, in every case. Using a J-beta primer mix together with a sample-barcoded 5' primer, a second PCR was run for roughly 7 to 12 cycles. One entry per CDR3 protein results from TCRdb running MiXCR on the 5' RACE reads. The profile covers 850,000 to 1,100,000 distinct CDR3 sequences, with under 40% appearing a single time and less than 15% taken by the ten largest. This clonotype has more than one count but fewer than ten. Its specificity is not known. V was clipped by 0 bases and J by 6 bases, with 12 bases between them. The CDR3 length is 14 residues. Germline CDR1 is DFQATT and CDR2 is SNEGSKA (reference sequence).

The source material was blood. The chain combines TRBV20-1 with TRBJ1-5; D not certain. The sequence was collected from a man aged 18 to 29 in good health. The CDR3 region has the DNA TGCAGTGCTAGAGATCGCAGGACCCGTCAGCCCCAGCATTTT. Translation gives CSARDRRTRQPQHF.